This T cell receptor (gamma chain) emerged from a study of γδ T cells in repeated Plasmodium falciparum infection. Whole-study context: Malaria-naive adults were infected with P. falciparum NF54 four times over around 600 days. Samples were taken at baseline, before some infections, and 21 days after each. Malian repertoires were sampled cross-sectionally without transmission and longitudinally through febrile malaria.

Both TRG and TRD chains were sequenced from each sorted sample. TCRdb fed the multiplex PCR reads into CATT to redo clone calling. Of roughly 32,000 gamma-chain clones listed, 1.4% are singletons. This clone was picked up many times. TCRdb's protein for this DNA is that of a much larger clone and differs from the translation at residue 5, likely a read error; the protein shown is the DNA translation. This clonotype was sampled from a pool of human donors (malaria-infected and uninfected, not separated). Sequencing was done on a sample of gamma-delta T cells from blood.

The CDR3 DNA follows: TGTGCCACCTGGGTTGGTACCACTGGTTGGTTCAAGATATTT. The encoded protein is CATWVGTTGWFKIF. The J gene is TRGJP1, the V gene TRGV8. Germline V lookup: CDR1 VENAVY, CDR2 YDSYNSRV. CDR3 length equals 14 residues. V shed 5 bases and J 1 base; nucleotides not matched to a gene: 4.